The entry below gives a single TCR beta chain sequence along with its context. Germline V gives CDR1 SGHNT, CDR2 YYREEE (reference sequence). The CDR3 has 15 amino acids. V shed 2 bases and J 5 bases; nucleotides not matched to a gene: 8. TCRdb analysed the RT-PCR reads with MiXCR anew, one entry per CDR3 protein. The profile shows hundreds of thousands of distinct CDR3 sequences, 13% to 15% of them singletons. The chain has TRBV5-4 and TRBJ2-7; 9 positions match TRBD1. Sequenced input: memory CD4+ T cells from blood. The origin of this receptor is a female donor in good health, serving as a healthy control. The CDR3 nucleotides read TGTGCCAGCAGCTTTAGGGGACAGGGTTCCCACGAGCAGTACTTC. It is translated as CASSFRGQGSHEQYF.